A selection of T cell receptor beta chains follows, all from one sample in a study of blood T cell repertoires in COVID-19. The method was immunoSEQ multiplex PCR; TCRdb's version includes in-frame clones alone and lacks a portion of them. Of 300,000 to 400,000 clones detected, around 89% appear once; the ten largest clones hold roughly 4.1%. What was sequenced was peripheral blood. These receptors originate from a woman between 50 and 59 years old with active or convalescent COVID-19. CDR3s include the opening cysteine and the closing phenylalanine or tryptophan. Each record gives: J gene, V gene, clone size, D gene, CDR3 length, CDR3 DNA, CDR3 protein. The D gene is left open where the match is weak. Not all rows give a size; the values are once, few, many and, for expanded clones, a class.

j_call: TRBJ2-1; v_call: TRBV4-2; clone_size: -; d_call: TRBD2; cdr3_length: 17; cdr3_nt: TGTGCCAGCAGCCCATTAGCCATAGCGGGAATGCAAAATGAGCAGTTCTTC; cdr3_aa: CASSPLAIAGMQNEQFF
j_call: TRBJ1-1; v_call: TRBV7-8; clone_size: -; d_call: -; cdr3_length: 13; cdr3_nt: TGTGCCAGCAGCTTAGCGGAGGAACTTGGAGCTTTCTTT; cdr3_aa: CASSLAEELGAFF
j_call: TRBJ1-2; v_call: TRBV12-3/TRBV12-4; clone_size: -; d_call: -; cdr3_length: 12; cdr3_nt: TGTGCCAGCAGCCCGGGGGGTTATGGCTACACCTTC; cdr3_aa: CASSPGGYGYTF
j_call: TRBJ2-3; v_call: TRBV4-1; clone_size: few; d_call: TRBD1; cdr3_length: 19; cdr3_nt: TGCGCCAGCAGCCAAGTTTGGCCCCCGGGACAGGGGTCCACAGATACGCAGTATTTT; cdr3_aa: CASSQVWPPGQGSTDTQYF
j_call: TRBJ2-3; v_call: TRBV6-5; clone_size: -; d_call: -; cdr3_length: 14; cdr3_nt: TGTGCCTCTTGGCGCCGGCAGGGGACAGATACGCAGTATTTT; cdr3_aa: CASWRRQGTDTQYF
j_call: TRBJ2-7; v_call: TRBV18; clone_size: -; d_call: TRBD1; cdr3_length: 14; cdr3_nt: TGTGCCAGCTCACCAGGGCAGGGGGCTTACGAGCAGTACTTC; cdr3_aa: CASSPGQGAYEQYF
j_call: TRBJ1-4; v_call: TRBV5-6; clone_size: -; d_call: -; cdr3_length: 16; cdr3_nt: TGTGCCAGCAGCTTGGCCCTGACAGGCCCTAATGAAAAACTGTTTTTT; cdr3_aa: CASSLALTGPNEKLFF
j_call: TRBJ1-2; v_call: TRBV20-1; clone_size: -; d_call: -; cdr3_length: 11; cdr3_nt: TGCAGTGTGGACGACTATTACGCCTACACCTTC; cdr3_aa: CSVDDYYAYTF
j_call: TRBJ2-7; v_call: TRBV7-2; clone_size: once; d_call: TRBD1; cdr3_length: 15; cdr3_nt: TGTGCCAGCAGCCCCATCACCGGGACAGACTACGAGCAGTACTTC; cdr3_aa: CASSPITGTDYEQYF
j_call: TRBJ2-7; v_call: TRBV7-2; clone_size: -; d_call: -; cdr3_length: 13; cdr3_nt: TGTGCCAGCAGCTCCGGACACTCCTACGAGCAGTACTTC; cdr3_aa: CASSSGHSYEQYF
j_call: TRBJ1-1; v_call: TRBV7-3; clone_size: few; d_call: -; cdr3_length: 13; cdr3_nt: TGTGCCAGCAGTACTGGACAGTCCTCGGGGGCTTTCTTT; cdr3_aa: CASSTGQSSGAFF
j_call: TRBJ1-5; v_call: TRBV27; clone_size: few; d_call: -; cdr3_length: 18; cdr3_nt: TGTGCCAGCAGTTTCTCCTCCCCCGGGACAACTAGCAATCAGCCCCAGCATTTT; cdr3_aa: CASSFSSPGTTSNQPQHF
j_call: TRBJ2-1; v_call: TRBV12-5; clone_size: -; d_call: TRBD2; cdr3_length: 16; cdr3_nt: TGTGCTAGTGGTTTGTACCCTAGCGGGGGCAACAATGAGCAGTTCTTC; cdr3_aa: CASGLYPSGGNNEQFF
j_call: TRBJ1-2; v_call: TRBV30; clone_size: few; d_call: -; cdr3_length: 14; cdr3_nt: TGTGCCTCGACCGGGGGTCAGTTCAACTATGGCTACACCTTC; cdr3_aa: CASTGGQFNYGYTF
j_call: TRBJ1-3; v_call: TRBV6-5; clone_size: few; d_call: -; cdr3_length: 14; cdr3_nt: TGTGCCAGCAGTTCCCCCTCAGCTGGAAACACCATATATTTT; cdr3_aa: CASSSPSAGNTIYF
j_call: TRBJ2-3; v_call: TRBV11-3; clone_size: -; d_call: -; cdr3_length: 15; cdr3_nt: TGTGCCAGCAGCGATAACTCCTTTCAAAGAGATACGCAGTATTTT; cdr3_aa: CASSDNSFQRDTQYF
j_call: TRBJ2-4; v_call: TRBV18; clone_size: -; d_call: -; cdr3_length: 17; cdr3_nt: TGTGCCAGCTCACCACAGGACTCTTTCGGGGCCAAAAACATTCAGTACTTC; cdr3_aa: CASSPQDSFGAKNIQYF
j_call: TRBJ1-1; v_call: TRBV2; clone_size: -; d_call: -; cdr3_length: 13; cdr3_nt: TGTGCCAGCAGTGTTGAGGGTAGGACTGAAGCTTTCTTT; cdr3_aa: CASSVEGRTEAFF
j_call: TRBJ1-3; v_call: TRBV6-5; clone_size: -; d_call: TRBD1; cdr3_length: 15; cdr3_nt: TGTGCCAGCAGAAAAACAGGGGGCTCTGGAAACACCATATATTTT; cdr3_aa: CASRKTGGSGNTIYF
j_call: TRBJ2-5; v_call: TRBV5-1; clone_size: -; d_call: TRBD2; cdr3_length: 13; cdr3_nt: TGCGCCAGCAGCTCGAGCGGGGGAGAGACCCAGTACTTC; cdr3_aa: CASSSSGGETQYF
j_call: TRBJ2-5; v_call: TRBV7-9; clone_size: once; d_call: TRBD1; cdr3_length: 16; cdr3_nt: TGTGCCAGCAGCTTAGGGATTGGGACAGGCGGAGAGACCAAGTACTTC; cdr3_aa: CASSLGIGTGGETKYF
j_call: TRBJ2-1; v_call: TRBV6-2/TRBV6-3; clone_size: -; d_call: TRBD1; cdr3_length: 21; cdr3_nt: TGTGCCAGCAGTTTCCGCTCCGGGACAGGGGCTATGGTTGTAGCCGGTTTCGAGCAGTTCTTC; cdr3_aa: CASSFRSGTGAMVVAGFEQFF
j_call: TRBJ2-3; v_call: TRBV27; clone_size: -; d_call: -; cdr3_length: 13; cdr3_nt: TGTGCCAGCAGTAACGACAGAACAGATACGCAGTATTTT; cdr3_aa: CASSNDRTDTQYF
j_call: TRBJ1-1; v_call: TRBV5-1; clone_size: -; d_call: TRBD1; cdr3_length: 13; cdr3_nt: TGCGCCAGCAGCTGGACAGGGTACACTGAAGCTTTCTTT; cdr3_aa: CASSWTGYTEAFF
j_call: TRBJ2-3; v_call: TRBV9; clone_size: -; d_call: -; cdr3_length: 14; cdr3_nt: TGTGCCAGCAGAGGGAGCGGAAGCACAGATACGCAGTATTTT; cdr3_aa: CASRGSGSTDTQYF
j_call: TRBJ2-7; v_call: TRBV11-1; clone_size: -; d_call: -; cdr3_length: 15; cdr3_nt: TGTGCCAGCAGCCCCTCTTCGGCCGGGGTTACTAGGCAGTACTTC; cdr3_aa: CASSPSSAGVTRQYF
j_call: TRBJ2-1; v_call: TRBV6-4; clone_size: -; d_call: -; cdr3_length: 17; cdr3_nt: TGTGCCAGCAGTGACTCCCTAGCACTTCGCTCCTACAATGAGCAGTTCTTC; cdr3_aa: CASSDSLALRSYNEQFF
j_call: TRBJ1-5; v_call: TRBV19; clone_size: -; d_call: TRBD1; cdr3_length: 16; cdr3_nt: TGTGCCAGTAGTATCGGACAGGGGAGGAGCAATCAGCCCCAGCATTTT; cdr3_aa: CASSIGQGRSNQPQHF
j_call: TRBJ1-2; v_call: TRBV4-1; clone_size: -; d_call: -; cdr3_length: 14; cdr3_nt: TGCGCCAGCAGCCAAGGTGGGGCACAGTATGGCTACACCTTC; cdr3_aa: CASSQGGAQYGYTF
j_call: TRBJ1-2; v_call: TRBV7-2; clone_size: -; d_call: -; cdr3_length: 14; cdr3_nt: TGTGCCAGCAGCTTAGAGAGTCTAAGGGAGGGCTACACCTTC; cdr3_aa: CASSLESLREGYTF